This TCR beta chain came from a study of CD8 T cells in Susac syndrome. Study outcomes and limitations: TCR sequencing and HLA analysis covered a relatively small number of individuals.

Peripheral blood CD8+ and CD4+ T cells were profiled by TCR beta sequencing. Negative isolation yielded the CD8+ and CD4+ T cells, while FACS enriched the TEMRA cells. On this clonotype itself: What it binds is not known.

Germline trimming cut 5 bases from V and 10 bases from J; bases unmatched to any gene: 4. The CDR3 loop spans 13 amino acids. CDR1 and CDR2 (germline): SGHDN, FVKESK. Random-hexamer reverse transcription was applied to roughly 0.5 to 1 ug RNA. An immunoSEQ multiplex PCR amplified TCR beta CDR3 over 54 Vbeta and 13 Jbeta. A single record per CDR3 protein comes from TCRdb applying MiXCR to the immunoSEQ multiplex PCR reads. The table includes 200,000 to 250,000 distinct CDR3 sequences, 80% to 95% detected once. The chain couples TRBV14 to TRBJ2-1; 11 nucleotides line up with TRBD2. Sequencing used CD4+ T cells from PBMCs. The receptor's source is a human donor with multiple sclerosis. The DNA of the CDR3 is TGTGCCAGCAGCTCTCGACTAGCGGGGGAGCAGTTCTTC. This codes for CASSSRLAGEQFF.